One and the same sample provided the 23 T cell receptor beta chains below, sequenced in a study of human T cells and chemical hapten exposure. Time point indicated: patch test 2, 6 weeks after DPC sensitization. Treatment given: therapeutic diphenylcyclopropenone sensitization with weekly scalp DPC. Using its own MiXCR run on the RACE reads, TCRdb lists one record per CDR3 protein. The table has about 350,000 distinct CDR3 sequences, about 6.3% seen once. The source material was whole blood, sampled in connection with sensitization to the hapten diphenylcyclopropenone (DPC). The receptor set was obtained from a woman aged 18-35 years with alopecia areata. Some clones in this sample may be carry-over from other donors' samples.

This chain links TRBV7-9 with TRBJ2-5; 12 bases agree with TRBD2. CDR1 is SEHNR, CDR2 FQNEAQ, per germline (reference sequence). The CDR3 sequence is 17 residues long. V shed 5 bases, J shed 4 bases, and the junction held 11 bases outside the gene matches. The CDR3 here is CASSTLAGGLSGETQYF. The CDR3 DNA reads as TGTGCCAGCAGCACACTAGCGGGGGGCCTTTCGGGAGAGACCCAGTACTTC.

This clonotype was detected ten times or more. This rearrangement joins TRBV4-3 to TRBJ1-4; possible D gene TRBD1, 5 bases. Trimming left V 1 base short and J 10 bases short, with 10 bases between. The germline V gene has CDR1 LGHNA and CDR2 YSLEER. This CDR3 contains 13 residues. The CDR3 DNA is TGCGCCAGCAGCCAAGTTTCAGGGCTAAAACTGTTTTTT. It encodes CASSQVSGLKLFF.

The V call is TRBV6-1, the J call TRBJ2-7, with 7 bases matching TRBD1. V lost 3 bases, J lost 1 base, and 3 bases stayed unmatched. Germline CDR1 reads MNHNS; CDR2 reads SASEGT. CDR3 length: 14 residues. CDR3 sequence (DNA): TGTGCCAGCAGTGAGGACAGGCTATCCTACGAGCAGTACTTC. Translation gives CASSEDRLSYEQYF.

This clonotype was detected only a few times. V gene TRBV7-9 combines with J gene TRBJ1-6, with 10 positions matching TRBD1. J lost 10 bases, V lost 5 bases, and 8 bases had no gene match. Germline lookup yields CDR1 SEHNR and CDR2 FQNEAQ (reference sequence). This CDR3 is 15 amino acids long. CDR3 nucleotide sequence: TGTGCCAGCAGCGGTGACAGGGGGCAGGGATCACCCCTCCACTTT. As protein: CASSGDRGQGSPLHF.

This clonotype was found once. The junction differs from germline at one of its ends, possibly a read error. The chain combines TRBV7-2 with TRBJ1-6; D is undetermined. The germline CDR1 and CDR2 sequences are SGHTA and FQGNSA. This CDR3 has 13 amino acids. The CDR3 DNA is TGTGTCAGCAGCGTGGACGGAAATTCACCCCTCCACTTT. Encoded protein: CVSSVDGNSPLHF.

This clonotype appeared a few times. The chain employs TRBV20-1 and TRBJ1-5; 12 nucleotides align to TRBD1. Germline V gene lookup returns CDR1 DFQATT and CDR2 SNEGSKA (reference sequence). V was pared by 3 bases and J by 6 bases, with 12 bases of the junction left unmatched. The length of the CDR3 is 17 residues. CDR3 coding DNA: TGCAGTGCTAGGGGTTTTATTGGGACAGGGGGCCTTCAGCCCCAGCATTTT. This sequence encodes CSARGFIGTGGLQPQHF.

The table lists this clonotype with many counts. This chain uses TRBV6-5 with TRBJ1-3; D unresolved. V was cut by 2 bases and J by 4 bases, with 9 bases left in between. There are 14 residues in the CDR3. CDR1 and CDR2 (germline): MNHEY, SVGAGI. The CDR3 nucleotides read TGTGCCAGCAGTTACGATCTGCGAGGAAACACCATATATTTT. Its protein product is CASSYDLRGNTIYF.

This clonotype was observed many times. The V call is TRBV24-1, the J call TRBJ2-1, with TRBD1 identical over 10 bases. CDR3 size: 13 residues. V trimming: 9 bases; J trimming: 6 bases; junction bases outside the gene matches: 4. Germline CDR1 KGHDR, CDR2 SFDVKD. The CDR3 DNA reads TGTGCCACCCAACGGACAGGGGGCAATGAGCAGTTCTTC. Protein sequence: CATQRTGGNEQFF.

The V and J genes are TRBV7-8 and TRBJ1-1; the match to TRBD1 covers 8 bases. Germline trimming cut 4 bases from V and 4 bases from J; bases unmatched to any gene: 5. Per germline, CDR1 SGHVS and CDR2 FQNEAQ. The length of the CDR3 is 14 residues. DNA for the CDR3: TGTGCCAGCAGCTCGACCGACAGGGGCACTGAAGCTTTCTTT. Amino acid sequence: CASSSTDRGTEAFF.

This clonotype was counted at least ten times. DNA for the CDR3: TGTGCCAGCTCACCACAAAACGCTGGAAACACCATATATTTT. Protein product: CASSPQNAGNTIYF. V usage is TRBV18 and J usage is TRBJ1-3, with unresolved D. Looked up from germline, CDR1 is KGHSH and CDR2 is LQKENI. The germline V and J ends were trimmed by 1 base and 2 bases, with 6 bases remaining between them. CDR3 length equals 14 residues.

The rearrangement joins TRBV21-1 to TRBJ2-3; the DNA was not used to check the table's D call, TRBD1. TRBV21-1 is a listed pseudogene. This CDR3 has 15 residues. CDR3 bases: TGTGCCAGCAGCCGCCCGACAGGCCACAAAGATACGCAGTATTTT. Amino acid sequence: CASSRPTGHKDTQYF.

This clonotype was picked up many times. The chain recombines TRBV20-1 with TRBJ1-6; no firm D call. The CDR3 contains 16 residues. Germline V gene data show CDR1 as DFQATT and CDR2 as SNEGSKA (reference sequence). V was shortened by 1 base and J by 3 bases, with 13 bases between the two germline ends. Written as DNA, the CDR3 is TGCAGTGCTAGAGCCCCGGGCGGAGTCTATAATTCACCCCTCCACTTT. Residues: CSARAPGGVYNSPLHF.

This clonotype came up once. The V call is TRBV5-6, the J call TRBJ2-1; D not resolved. With 5 bases removed from V and 1 base from J, the gap between germline ends came to 13 bases. Germline CDR1 is SGHDT and CDR2 is YYEEEE. This CDR3 region has 15 residues. The CDR3: CASSPPYGSYNEQFF. The CDR3 DNA follows: TGTGCCAGCAGTCCTCCCTATGGGTCCTACAATGAGCAGTTCTTC.

This clonotype came up a few times. The V gene is TRBV5-6, the J gene TRBJ1-1; no clear D gene. Trimming removed 0 bases from V and 6 bases from J, with 15 bases in between. The CDR3 totals 15 residues. Germline V gives CDR1 SGHDT, CDR2 YYEEEE. CDR3 sequence reads: CASSLEAGDGSEAFF. The DNA for the CDR3 is TGTGCCAGCAGCTTGGAGGCAGGTGATGGCTCTGAAGCTTTCTTT.

This clonotype was recorded a few times. The chain uses TRBV13 and TRBJ2-3; no reliable D call. The ends were cut back, 5 bases at V and 5 bases at J, with 5 bases in the middle. Germline V gene data show CDR1 as PRHDT and CDR2 as FYEKMQ (reference sequence). The CDR3 sequence is 11 residues long. For the CDR3, the DNA is TGTGCCAGCAGCGGGCAAGATACGCAGTATTTT. Its translation is CASSGQDTQYF.

At least ten counts were recorded for this clonotype. The rearrangement joins TRBV4-1 to TRBJ1-1; D is unclear. Trimming cost V 1 base and J 0 bases, with 12 bases left between them. The germline V gene has CDR1 MGHRA and CDR2 YSYEKL. The CDR3 length is 16 residues. CDR3 nucleotide sequence: TGCGCCAGCAGCCAAGGATCAAGTCAGGTGAACACTGAAGCTTTCTTT. Its translation: CASSQGSSQVNTEAFF.

This clonotype was counted only a few times. CDR3: CASSLGPGGTVYEQYF. The CDR3 DNA sequence: TGTGCCAGCAGCTTGGGGCCGGGTGGGACAGTCTACGAGCAGTACTTC. This chain connects TRBV5-4 to TRBJ2-7, with 7 nucleotides matching TRBD1. CDR3 length: 16 residues. CDR1 is SGHNT and CDR2 is YYREEE in the germline V gene (reference sequence). J gave up 3 bases and V 0 bases, and 9 bases lay outside the gene matches.

This clonotype turned up a few times. The rearrangement joins TRBV10-3 to TRBJ1-6; D not resolved. Trimming removed 0 bases at V and 1 base at J, with 7 bases between. This CDR3 spans 16 amino acids. Germline V gene data show CDR1 as ENHRY and CDR2 as SYGVKD. As DNA, the CDR3 is TGTGCCATCAGTGAGTCCGGAGGGTCCTATAATTCACCCCTCCACTTT. Translating gives CAISESGGSYNSPLHF.

This clonotype has a handful of counts. The rearrangement uses TRBV7-9 and TRBJ1-2, with TRBD1 as a possible D gene (6 bases). V was pared by 5 bases and J by 0 bases, with 16 bases between. This CDR3 has 16 amino acids. Germline V CDR1 and CDR2: SEHNR, FQNEAQ (reference sequence). The CDR3 is CASSGTTGPANYGYTF. The CDR3 coding sequence is TGTGCCAGCAGCGGGACCACAGGGCCAGCTAACTATGGCTACACCTTC.

V gene TRBV7-9 combines with J gene TRBJ1-1; D is undetermined. Trimming removed 4 bases at V and 12 bases at J, with 18 bases between. The CDR3 length is 13 residues. Germline values: CDR1 SEHNR, CDR2 FQNEAQ (reference sequence). CDR3 loop: CASSSFRVGKTFF. The CDR3 DNA follows: TGTGCCAGCAGCTCCTTTCGAGTAGGGAAGACTTTCTTT.

In this sample, this clonotype turned up a few times. This rearrangement joins TRBV19 to TRBJ1-5, with TRBD1 matching 8 bases. In germline, CDR1 is LNHDA, CDR2 SQIVND (reference sequence). The CDR3 has 15 amino acids. J gave up 7 bases and V 3 bases, and 8 bases lay outside the gene matches. CDR3 residues: CASSMMAGGQQPQHF. The CDR3, as DNA: TGTGCCAGTAGTATGATGGCAGGGGGCCAGCAGCCCCAGCATTTT.

This clonotype was observed a handful of times. The gene calls are TRBV5-1 and TRBJ2-7, with 9 positions matching TRBD1. The length of the CDR3 is 14 residues. The germline V gene encodes CDR1 SGHRS and CDR2 YFSETQ. Trimming removed 2 bases from V and 4 bases from J; junction bases left unmatched: 4. The CDR3 DNA sequence: TGCGCCAGCAGCTTATATGGACAGGGGTACGAGCAGTACTTC. Translation: CASSLYGQGYEQYF.

In its sample, this clonotype was seen many times. V is TRBV25-1 and J is TRBJ2-1, with TRBD2 identical over 11 bases. The CDR3 covers 15 residues. J was trimmed by 4 bases and V by 6 bases; bases with no gene match: 5. Germline V gene sequence: CDR1 MGHDK, CDR2 SYGVNS. The CDR3 spells CASRGGTSGYNEQFF. In DNA, the CDR3 is TGTGCCAGCAGAGGAGGGACTAGCGGTTACAATGAGCAGTTCTTC.